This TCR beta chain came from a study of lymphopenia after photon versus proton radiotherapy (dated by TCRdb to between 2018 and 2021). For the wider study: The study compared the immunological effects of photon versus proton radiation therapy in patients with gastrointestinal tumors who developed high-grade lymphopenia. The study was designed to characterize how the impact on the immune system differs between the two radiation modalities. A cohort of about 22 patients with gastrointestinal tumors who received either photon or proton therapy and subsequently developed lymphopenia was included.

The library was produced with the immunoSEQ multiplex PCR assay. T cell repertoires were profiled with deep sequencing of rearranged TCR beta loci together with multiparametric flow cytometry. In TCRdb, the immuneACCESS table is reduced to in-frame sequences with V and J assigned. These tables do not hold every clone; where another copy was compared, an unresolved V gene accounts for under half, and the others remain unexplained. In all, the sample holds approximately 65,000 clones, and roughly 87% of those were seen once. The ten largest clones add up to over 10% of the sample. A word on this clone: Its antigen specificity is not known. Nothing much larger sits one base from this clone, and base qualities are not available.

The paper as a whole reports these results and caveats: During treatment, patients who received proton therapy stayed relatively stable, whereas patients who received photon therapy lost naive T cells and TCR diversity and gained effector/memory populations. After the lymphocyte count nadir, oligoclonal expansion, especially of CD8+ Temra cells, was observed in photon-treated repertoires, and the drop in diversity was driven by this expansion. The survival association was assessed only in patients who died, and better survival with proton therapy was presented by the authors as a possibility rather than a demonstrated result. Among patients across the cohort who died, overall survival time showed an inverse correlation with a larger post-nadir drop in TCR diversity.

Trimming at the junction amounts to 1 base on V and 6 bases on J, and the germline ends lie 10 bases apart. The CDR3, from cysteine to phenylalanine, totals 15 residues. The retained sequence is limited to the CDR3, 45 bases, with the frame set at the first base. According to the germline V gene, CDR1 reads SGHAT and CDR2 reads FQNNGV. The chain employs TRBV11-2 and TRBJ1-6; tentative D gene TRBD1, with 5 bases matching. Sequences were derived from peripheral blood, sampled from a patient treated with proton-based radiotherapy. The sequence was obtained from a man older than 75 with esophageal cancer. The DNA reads TGTGCCAGCAGCTTAGCGGGCAGGGCTAATTCACCCCTCCACTTT. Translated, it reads CASSLAGRANSPLHF.